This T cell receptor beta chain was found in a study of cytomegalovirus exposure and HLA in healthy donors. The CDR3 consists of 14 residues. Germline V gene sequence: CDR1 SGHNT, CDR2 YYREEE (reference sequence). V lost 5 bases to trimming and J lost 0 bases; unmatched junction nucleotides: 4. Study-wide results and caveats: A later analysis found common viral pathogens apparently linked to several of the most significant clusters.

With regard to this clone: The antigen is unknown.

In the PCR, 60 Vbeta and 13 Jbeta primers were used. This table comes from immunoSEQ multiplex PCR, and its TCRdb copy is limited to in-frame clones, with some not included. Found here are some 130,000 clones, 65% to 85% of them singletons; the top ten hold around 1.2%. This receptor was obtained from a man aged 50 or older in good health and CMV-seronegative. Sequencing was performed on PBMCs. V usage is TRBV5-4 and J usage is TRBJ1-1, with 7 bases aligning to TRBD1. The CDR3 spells CASRTGTVNTEAFF. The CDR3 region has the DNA TGTGCCAGCAGAACCGGGACAGTGAACACTGAAGCTTTCTTT.